This T cell receptor (beta chain) originates from a study of CD8 T cells in Susac syndrome. V lost 2 bases to trimming and J lost 5 bases, with 20 bases between them. Germline CDR1 is MNHEY and CDR2 is SMNVEV (reference sequence). The CDR3 has 17 residues. CD8+ and CD4+ T cells from blood underwent TCR beta sequencing. Negative isolation was used for CD8+ and CD4+ T cells and FACS enrichment for TEMRA cells. Reverse transcription of roughly 0.45 to 1 ug RNA used random hexamers. Amplification of TCR beta CDR3 was carried out by immunoSEQ multiplex PCR, which covered 54 Vbeta and 13 Jbeta segments. TCRdb reanalysed the immunoSEQ multiplex PCR reads using MiXCR and keeps one entry per CDR3 protein. The table lists about 69,000 distinct CDR3 sequences, 85% to 95% of them singletons. General study findings and limits: The authors acknowledged that their TCR sequencing and HLA analysis involved a relatively small number of individuals.

A word on this clonotype: Its antigen is as yet unknown.

This sequence joins TRBV27 and TRBJ2-3; possibly TRBD1 or TRBD2 for D (6 bases each). This receptor was identified in a human donor in good health. The sequencing input was CD8+ T cells from PBMCs. CDR3 nucleotides: TGTGCCAGCAGTTTAAGGCTCGTGGGGGGCGAACTAGATACGCAGTATTTT. Translating it yields CASSLRLVGGELDTQYF.